A single sample is the source of the 6 T cell receptor beta chains below, sequenced in a study of cytomegalovirus exposure and HLA in healthy donors. With 60 Vbeta and 13 Jbeta primers, the PCR was carried out. Clones were read by immunoSEQ multiplex PCR, and TCRdb kept only the in-frame ones, dropping some. The sample has about 120,000 clones; 70% to 85% are singletons. The material sequenced was PBMCs. All receptors derive from a male donor in good health and CMV-seropositive.

As regards this clone: This same CDR3 is encoded by further DNA sequences in the sample. This sequence joins TRBV29-1 and TRBJ2-3, with D maybe TRBD1 (5 bases). The CDR3 extends over 14 amino acids. Trimming took 1 base from V and 1 from J, leaving 9 bases between them. The germline V gene encodes CDR1 SQVTM and CDR2 ANQGSEA. CDR3 sequence reads: CSVEGGRGTDTQYF. The CDR3 DNA is TGCAGCGTTGAAGGAGGCAGGGGCACAGATACGCAGTATTTT.

This clone was seen a single time. At one boundary the junction diverges from the germline segment, which might be a read error. CDR3 residues: CSSSSRDTPNYGYTF. CDR3 sequence (DNA): TGTTCCAGCAGCTCTCGGGACACCCCTAACTATGGCTACACCTTC. V usage is TRBV7-9 and J usage is TRBJ1-2; D might be TRBD1 (6 bases). Germline lookup yields CDR1 SEHNR and CDR2 FQNEAQ (reference sequence). The CDR3 covers 15 residues.

The chain combines TRBV2 with TRBJ2-3, with 11 positions matching TRBD2. Trimming removed 4 bases from V and 6 bases from J; junction bases left unmatched: 6. The germline V gene encodes CDR1 SNHLY and CDR2 FYNNEI. The CDR3 extends over 15 amino acids. The CDR3 reads CASSGLAGGGDTQYF. The CDR3 DNA sequence: TGTGCCAGCAGTGGGTTAGCGGGAGGGGGGGATACGCAGTATTTT.

This chain links TRBV10-3 with TRBJ2-7; the match to TRBD1 covers 7 bases. This CDR3 contains 14 residues. The ends lost 6 bases at V and 3 bases at J; junction bases unmatched: 8. The germline CDR1 and CDR2 sequences are ENHRY and SYGVKD. This CDR3 is CAIRRQGNFYEQYF. The CDR3 coding sequence is TGTGCCATCAGACGACAGGGAAATTTCTACGAGCAGTACTTC.

The chain couples TRBV2 to TRBJ2-7; maybe TRBD1 (6 bases). Trimming left V 6 bases short and J 5 bases short, with 11 bases between. This CDR3 contains 12 residues. CDR1 SNHLY and CDR2 FYNNEI come from the germline V gene. The CDR3 reads CASSGPGDEQYF. The DNA of the CDR3 is TGTGCCAGCAGCGGACCAGGGGACGAGCAGTACTTC.

The chain combines TRBV6-1 with TRBJ2-2, with 10 nucleotides matching TRBD1. There are 15 residues in the CDR3. Germline V gene sequence: CDR1 MNHNS, CDR2 SASEGT. J gave up 4 bases and V 2 bases, and 1 base lay outside the gene matches. This chain's CDR3 is CASSERTGGTGELFF. CDR3 in DNA: TGTGCCAGCAGTGAAAGGACAGGGGGCACCGGGGAGCTGTTTTTT.